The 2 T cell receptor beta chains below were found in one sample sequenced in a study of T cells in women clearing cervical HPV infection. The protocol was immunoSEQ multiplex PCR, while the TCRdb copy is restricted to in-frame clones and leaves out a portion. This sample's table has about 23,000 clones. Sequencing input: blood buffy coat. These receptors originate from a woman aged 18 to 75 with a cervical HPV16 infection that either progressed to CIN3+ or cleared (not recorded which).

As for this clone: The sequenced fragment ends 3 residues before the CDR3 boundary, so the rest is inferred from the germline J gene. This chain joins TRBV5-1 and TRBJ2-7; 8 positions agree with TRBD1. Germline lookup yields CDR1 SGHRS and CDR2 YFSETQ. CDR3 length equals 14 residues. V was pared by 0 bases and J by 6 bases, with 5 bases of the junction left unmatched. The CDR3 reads CASSLGDTGGEQYF. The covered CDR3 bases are TGCGCCAGCAGCTTGGGGGACACAGGGGGCGAG.

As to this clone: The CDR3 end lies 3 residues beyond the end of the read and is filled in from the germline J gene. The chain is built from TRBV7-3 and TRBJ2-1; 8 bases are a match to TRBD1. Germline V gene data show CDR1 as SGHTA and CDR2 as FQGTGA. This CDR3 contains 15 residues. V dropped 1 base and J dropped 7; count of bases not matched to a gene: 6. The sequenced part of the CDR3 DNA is TGTGCCAGCAGCTTAAGCAGGGGGCCGAGGAATGAG. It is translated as CASSLSRGPRNE. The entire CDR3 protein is CASSLSRGPRNEQFF.